This TCR beta chain was found in a study of shared T cell receptors in the human thymus. Clones were read by immunoSEQ multiplex PCR, and TCRdb kept only the in-frame ones, dropping some. The data show roughly 550,000 clones, with around 78% seen just once and roughly 0.013% held by the top ten. Only a few counts were recorded for this clone. The data also belong to a second study, concerning human thymus T cells. That study reports: Among the donors, all were healthy Finnish infants having corrective surgery for congenital heart defects. Corrective heart surgery yielded resections, and these provided the thymus tissue. Gene usage (both V and J) appeared biased in thymic and blood repertoires. The related literature has documented a marked overlap of thymic repertoires among unrelated individuals.

The TCR comes from a boy under two years old with a congenital heart defect. Sequenced material: thymocytes.

The CDR3 region is CASSLCNGRGCTGELFF. CDR3 sequence (DNA): TGTGCCAGCAGCTTGTGTAACGGGAGGGGGTGCACCGGGGAGCTGTTTTTT. The V call is TRBV5-5, the J call TRBJ2-2, with 8 bases matching TRBD2. CDR3 length: 17 amino acids. The V gene end was trimmed by 1 base and the J gene end by 4 bases; junction bases not matched to a gene: 9. CDR1 is SGHKS, CDR2 YYEKEE, per germline (reference sequence).